This TCR beta chain derives from a study of cytomegalovirus exposure and HLA in healthy donors. Across the study: An analysis done earlier identified 90 million to 120 million unique TCR beta sequences from about 179 million T cells. Overall study findings and caveats: In an earlier analysis, most TCR beta V segments were productive about 87% or about 30% of the time.

V was cut by 5 bases and J by 8 bases, with 18 bases left in between. Germline-derived CDR1 and CDR2 are SGHVS and FNYEAQ. This CDR3 has 15 residues. The PCR made use of 60 Vbeta and 13 Jbeta primers. Sequencing used immunoSEQ multiplex PCR; TCRdb keeps in-frame clones, though not all of them. The sample lists about 150,000 clones, approximately 70% occurring once. Concerning this clone: The antigen is not known.

This sequence was found in an older woman in good health and CMV-seropositive. The sequenced sample consisted of PBMCs. The V gene is TRBV7-6, the J gene TRBJ1-4, with a tentative D call TRBD1 (6 bases). CDR3 bases: TGTGCCAGCAGCCGGAAGGGGGACCCTGGAGAAAAACTGTTTTTT. Its translation is CASSRKGDPGEKLFF. Complete variable domain (other parts from reference TRBV7-6 and TRBJ1-4): GAGVSQSPRYKVTKRGQDVALRCDPISGHVSLYWYRQALGQGPEFLTYFNYEAQQDKSGLPNDRFSAERPEGSISTLTIQRTEQRDSAMYRCASSRKGDPGEKLFFGSGTQLSVL.